This T cell receptor beta chain is drawn from a study of blood T cell repertoires in COVID-19. Study-level information: PBMCs, B-cell-depleted T cells, or T cells were the source of the cDNA or gDNA that made up the material.

In the source study's methods: Estimation of nucleated cell counts relied on the amplification of reference gene primers. Profiling relied on immunoSEQ multiplex PCR, and the TCRdb table lists in-frame clones only, not all of them. The V and J calls and clone size are taken from that table; D and trimming were inferred from the DNA. The sample has about 88,000 clones, over 90% seen once. CDR1 is LNHDA, CDR2 SQIVND, per germline (reference sequence). With V trimmed by 4 bases and J by 9 bases, 6 bases remained unmatched. This CDR3 is built from 15 residues. The specimen sequenced was peripheral blood. The receptor was derived from a man aged 60 to 69 with acute or convalescent COVID-19. J is TRBJ2-2 and V is TRBV19; TRBD1 matches 12 bases. CDR3 nucleotides: TGTGCCAGTAGTAGTTCCGGGACAGGGGGCCGGGAGCTGTTTTTT. Translated, it gives CASSSSGTGGRELFF. Full variable domain (remainder filled in from reference TRBV19 and TRBJ2-2): DGGITQSPKYLFRKEGQNVTLSCEQNLNHDAMYWYRQDPGQGLRLIYYSQIVNDFQKGDIAEGYSVSREKKESFPLTVTSAQKNPTAFYLCASSSSGTGGRELFFGEGSRLTVL.